A single T cell receptor (beta chain) is shown here with its context. Its antigen is currently unknown. TCRdb re-derived calls from the RT-PCR reads in MiXCR, one entry per CDR3 protein. Of around 470,000 distinct CDR3 sequences in the sample, roughly 7.9% were seen once. The sample belongs to a study of response to subunit inactivated influenza vaccine. General observations from the study: Seasonal influenza vaccination, on each occasion, was suggested by the authors to recruit few new T cells.

The clonotype was recovered from a man aged 50 to 75 who received an inactivated influenza vaccine. This specimen consisted of PBMCs from blood, obtained less than 30 months after vaccination.

The CDR3: CASSPPAGYAETQYF. DNA of the CDR3: TGTGCCAGCTCACCACCGGCAGGGTATGCGGAGACCCAGTACTTC. The J gene is TRBJ2-5, the V gene TRBV18; D possibly corresponds to TRBD1 (5 bases). V was pared by 0 bases and J by 5 bases, with 13 bases between. The CDR3 contains 15 residues. Germline V CDR1 and CDR2: KGHSH, LQKENI.